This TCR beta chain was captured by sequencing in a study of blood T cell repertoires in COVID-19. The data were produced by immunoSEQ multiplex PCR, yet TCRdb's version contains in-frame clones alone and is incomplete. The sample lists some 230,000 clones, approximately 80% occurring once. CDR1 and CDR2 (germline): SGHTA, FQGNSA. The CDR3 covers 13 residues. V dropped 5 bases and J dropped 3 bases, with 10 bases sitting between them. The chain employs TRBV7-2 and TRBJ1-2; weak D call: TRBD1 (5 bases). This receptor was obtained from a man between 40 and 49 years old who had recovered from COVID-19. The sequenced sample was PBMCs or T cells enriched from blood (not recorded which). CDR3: CASSLGQYYGYTF. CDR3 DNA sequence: TGTGCCAGCAGCCTTGGACAATACTATGGCTACACCTTC.